These T cell receptor beta chains were read from a single sample in a study of PD-L1 blockade in urothelial cancer. Sequencing was performed with immunoSEQ multiplex PCR; in TCRdb, only in-frame clones are kept and a portion is missing. The sample has about 120,000 clones; roughly 82% are singletons. The specimen was PBMCs, collected around atezolizumab (anti-PD-L1) treatment. These receptors originate from a man aged 50-59 years with urothelial cancer. The CDR3 runs from the conserved cysteine through the conserved F or W. Fields, in order: V gene, D gene, J gene, clone size, CDR3 DNA, CDR3 protein. D genes are given only for firm matches. For some rows the clone size is stated as once, few or many, or as a class when expanded; others skip it.

V gene: TRBV28; D gene: NA; J gene: TRBJ1-6; clone size: NA; CDR3 DNA: TGTGCCAGCAGTTTAGGGGCTCCGGGCAAGGGTTCACCCCTCCACTTT; CDR3 protein: CASSLGAPGKGSPLHF
V gene: TRBV7-9; D gene: NA; J gene: TRBJ2-7; clone size: NA; CDR3 DNA: TGTGCCACCGCCGGGACAACTACACACGAGCAGTACTTC; CDR3 protein: CATAGTTTHEQYF
V gene: TRBV7-6; D gene: NA; J gene: TRBJ2-5; clone size: once; CDR3 DNA: TGTGCCAGCAGCTTAGCTTTGCAGGGCCCTTGGGAGACCCAGTACTTC; CDR3 protein: CASSLALQGPWETQYF
V gene: TRBV27; D gene: NA; J gene: TRBJ2-3; clone size: NA; CDR3 DNA: TGTGCCAGCACCCATTTTAGCACAGATACGCAGTATTTT; CDR3 protein: CASTHFSTDTQYF
V gene: TRBV19; D gene: TRBD1; J gene: TRBJ2-4; clone size: NA; CDR3 DNA: TGTGCCAGTGGATGGACAGGGGAAAACATTCAGTACTTC; CDR3 protein: CASGWTGENIQYF
V gene: TRBV20-1; D gene: TRBD2; J gene: TRBJ2-1; clone size: NA; CDR3 DNA: TGCAGTGGGGGGGGTGGTGAGCAGTTCTTC; CDR3 protein: CSGGGGEQFF
V gene: TRBV11-3; D gene: NA; J gene: TRBJ2-7; clone size: NA; CDR3 DNA: TGTGCCAGCAGCTTAGCTGCGGAGTACGAGCAGTACTTC; CDR3 protein: CASSLAAEYEQYF
V gene: TRBV27; D gene: TRBD2; J gene: TRBJ2-2; clone size: NA; CDR3 DNA: TGTGCCAGCCACTTAGCGGGAGGGTTAGCCGGGGAGCTGTTTTTT; CDR3 protein: CASHLAGGLAGELFF
V gene: TRBV9; D gene: TRBD1; J gene: TRBJ2-7; clone size: NA; CDR3 DNA: TGTGCCAGCAGCGAAACCGGGACAGGGTACGAGCAGTACTTC; CDR3 protein: CASSETGTGYEQYF
V gene: TRBV10-2; D gene: TRBD2; J gene: TRBJ2-1; clone size: few; CDR3 DNA: TGCGCCAGCAGTGAGGAGGTAGCGGGTTACTACAATGAGCAGTTCTTC; CDR3 protein: CASSEEVAGYYNEQFF
V gene: TRBV28; D gene: TRBD2; J gene: TRBJ2-1; clone size: few; CDR3 DNA: TGTGCCAGCAGTTGGGGGACTAGCGGTTACAATGAGCAGTTCTTC; CDR3 protein: CASSWGTSGYNEQFF
V gene: TRBV2; D gene: TRBD1; J gene: TRBJ2-7; clone size: NA; CDR3 DNA: TGTGCCAGCAGTGCCAAGGGACAGGGGGCGTATGAGCAGTACTTC; CDR3 protein: CASSAKGQGAYEQYF
V gene: TRBV19; D gene: TRBD1; J gene: TRBJ1-5; clone size: few; CDR3 DNA: TGTGCCAGTAACCACGGGGACAGATACAATCAGCCCCAGCATTTT; CDR3 protein: CASNHGDRYNQPQHF
V gene: TRBV7-2; D gene: NA; J gene: TRBJ1-1; clone size: NA; CDR3 DNA: TGTGCCAGCAGCCAACAGGAGAACACTGAAGCTTTCTTT; CDR3 protein: CASSQQENTEAFF
V gene: TRBV23-1; D gene: TRBD2; J gene: TRBJ2-5; clone size: NA; CDR3 DNA: TGCGCCAGCAGTCGGGTTAGCGGGAGGCAAGAGACCCAGTACTTC; CDR3 protein: CASSRVSGRQETQYF
V gene: TRBV11-2; D gene: NA; J gene: TRBJ2-7; clone size: NA; CDR3 DNA: TGTGCCAGCAGCTTGGTTCAGTTCGGACTGCCAGGTTACGAGCAGTACTTC; CDR3 protein: CASSLVQFGLPGYEQYF
V gene: TRBV9; D gene: TRBD1; J gene: TRBJ1-6; clone size: few; CDR3 DNA: TGTGCCAGCGGACAGGCAAATTCACCCCTCCACTTT; CDR3 protein: CASGQANSPLHF
V gene: TRBV7-8; D gene: TRBD1; J gene: TRBJ1-2; clone size: NA; CDR3 DNA: TGTGCCAGCAGCTCCAGGACAGGGATGAGCTATGGCTACACCTTC; CDR3 protein: CASSSRTGMSYGYTF
V gene: TRBV21-1; D gene: NA; J gene: TRBJ1-5; clone size: NA; CDR3 DNA: TGTGCCAGCAGCAAGATGGGACACTGGACTCTTTTAAGCAATCAGCCCCAGCATTTT; CDR3 protein: CASSKMGHWTLLSNQPQHF
V gene: TRBV10-3; D gene: TRBD2; J gene: TRBJ2-1; clone size: NA; CDR3 DNA: TGTGCCATCAGTGAGTCCCCCTTACTAGCGGGTAATGAGCAGTTCTTC; CDR3 protein: CAISESPLLAGNEQFF
V gene: TRBV5-6; D gene: TRBD1; J gene: TRBJ2-3; clone size: NA; CDR3 DNA: TGTGCCAGCAGCTTGGCAACAGGGGGCGAAGATACGCAGTATTTT; CDR3 protein: CASSLATGGEDTQYF
V gene: TRBV9; D gene: TRBD2; J gene: TRBJ2-3; clone size: NA; CDR3 DNA: TGTGCCAGCAGCCCGTATGGGGGGGTTCCAGGGAGGGATACGCAGTATTTT; CDR3 protein: CASSPYGGVPGRDTQYF
V gene: TRBV28; D gene: NA; J gene: TRBJ1-2; clone size: NA; CDR3 DNA: TGTGCCACTCAGTACTATGGCTACACCTTC; CDR3 protein: CATQYYGYTF
V gene: TRBV11-2; D gene: NA; J gene: TRBJ1-1; clone size: once; CDR3 DNA: TGTGCCAGCAGCTTAGTTGGTGGGGGGGTCACTGAAGCTTTCTTT; CDR3 protein: CASSLVGGGVTEAFF
V gene: TRBV6-1; D gene: NA; J gene: TRBJ2-4; clone size: NA; CDR3 DNA: TGTGCCAGCAGTGACGAACCCGACTACGCCATAGCCAAAAACATTCAGTACTTC; CDR3 protein: CASSDEPDYAIAKNIQYF
V gene: TRBV15; D gene: NA; J gene: TRBJ2-5; clone size: NA; CDR3 DNA: TGTGCCACCAGCAGGGGAGTAGTGAAGGAGACCCAGTACTTC; CDR3 protein: CATSRGVVKETQYF
V gene: TRBV9; D gene: TRBD1; J gene: TRBJ2-7; clone size: few; CDR3 DNA: TGTGCCAGCAGCGCCGGGACAGGTTCATTCGAGCAGTACTTC; CDR3 protein: CASSAGTGSFEQYF
V gene: TRBV5-1; D gene: TRBD2; J gene: TRBJ2-1; clone size: NA; CDR3 DNA: TGCGCCAGCAGCCGGACTAGCGGGAGTAGAAATGAGCAGTTCTTC; CDR3 protein: CASSRTSGSRNEQFF
V gene: TRBV7-8; D gene: NA; J gene: TRBJ2-5; clone size: NA; CDR3 DNA: TGTGCCAGCAGCTTAGGTTCAGTACGAGAGACCCAGTACTTC; CDR3 protein: CASSLGSVRETQYF
V gene: TRBV2; D gene: NA; J gene: TRBJ1-5; clone size: NA; CDR3 DNA: TGTGCCAGCAGCCGTGAGGCAGGGGCAAATCAGCCCCAGCATTTT; CDR3 protein: CASSREAGANQPQHF
V gene: TRBV11-3; D gene: NA; J gene: TRBJ2-3; clone size: NA; CDR3 DNA: TGTGCCAGCAGCTCCAACACAGATACGCAGTATTTT; CDR3 protein: CASSSNTDTQYF
V gene: TRBV19; D gene: TRBD1; J gene: TRBJ1-6; clone size: few; CDR3 DNA: TGTGCCAGTAGTGAACAGGGGGCTGATTCACCCCTCCACTTT; CDR3 protein: CASSEQGADSPLHF
V gene: TRBV7-8; D gene: TRBD2; J gene: TRBJ2-7; clone size: NA; CDR3 DNA: TGTGCCAGCAGCTTTAGCGGGGGAATTTCCTACGAGCAGTACTTC; CDR3 protein: CASSFSGGISYEQYF
V gene: TRBV9; D gene: TRBD1; J gene: TRBJ2-3; clone size: many; CDR3 DNA: TGTGCCAGCAGCGAAAGGGGGCTGGATACGCAGTATTTT; CDR3 protein: CASSERGLDTQYF
V gene: TRBV6-6; D gene: TRBD2; J gene: TRBJ2-1; clone size: NA; CDR3 DNA: TGTGCCAGCACCCCCCTAGCGGGAGGGACAGGCGAGCAGTTCTTC; CDR3 protein: CASTPLAGGTGEQFF
V gene: TRBV7-2; D gene: TRBD2; J gene: TRBJ2-1; clone size: NA; CDR3 DNA: TGTGCCAGCAGCCAGACCATGGCGAGGGGGACTAGCGGGAGGGTTGAGCAGTTCTTC; CDR3 protein: CASSQTMARGTSGRVEQFF
V gene: TRBV9; D gene: NA; J gene: TRBJ2-1; clone size: NA; CDR3 DNA: TGTGCCAGCAGCCCCCGGACTGCCCCCGACAATGAGCAGTTCTTC; CDR3 protein: CASSPRTAPDNEQFF
V gene: TRBV2; D gene: NA; J gene: TRBJ1-2; clone size: once; CDR3 DNA: TGTGCCAGTGACAGAAGCACTACCTATGGCTACACCTTC; CDR3 protein: CASDRSTTYGYTF
V gene: TRBV2; D gene: NA; J gene: TRBJ2-7; clone size: NA; CDR3 DNA: TGTGCCAGCAGTCTCCGACAGACACTCCTCTACGAGCAGTACTTC; CDR3 protein: CASSLRQTLLYEQYF
V gene: TRBV7-6; D gene: TRBD1; J gene: TRBJ2-6; clone size: once; CDR3 DNA: TGTGCCAGCAGCTCGATAGACAGGGTTGGGGCCAACGTCCTGACTTTC; CDR3 protein: CASSSIDRVGANVLTF
V gene: TRBV27; D gene: TRBD2; J gene: TRBJ2-3; clone size: NA; CDR3 DNA: TGTGCCAGCAGTTTTTTCAGCGGGAGCAACACAGATACGCAGTATTTT; CDR3 protein: CASSFFSGSNTDTQYF
V gene: TRBV28; D gene: NA; J gene: TRBJ1-5; clone size: once; CDR3 DNA: TGTGCCAGCAGTTTAAACGGACTTATGCTGGTGAATCAGCCCCAGCATTTT; CDR3 protein: CASSLNGLMLVNQPQHF
V gene: TRBV30; D gene: NA; J gene: TRBJ2-7; clone size: NA; CDR3 DNA: TGTGCCTGGAGTTCCGGGACAATCTACGAGCAGTACTTC; CDR3 protein: CAWSSGTIYEQYF
V gene: TRBV7-6; D gene: NA; J gene: TRBJ2-3; clone size: NA; CDR3 DNA: TGTGCCAGCAGCTTGGACGCATCTAGCATAGATACGCAGTATTTT; CDR3 protein: CASSLDASSIDTQYF
V gene: TRBV5-4; D gene: NA; J gene: TRBJ1-4; clone size: NA; CDR3 DNA: TGTGCCAGCAGTCACGTCAAGGGGGATCCTCAAAAACTGTTTTTT; CDR3 protein: CASSHVKGDPQKLFF
V gene: TRBV9; D gene: TRBD2; J gene: TRBJ2-7; clone size: few; CDR3 DNA: TGTGCCAGCAGCCTAACTAGCGGGAGTACGTACGAGCAGTACTTC; CDR3 protein: CASSLTSGSTYEQYF
V gene: TRBV5-4; D gene: NA; J gene: TRBJ2-1; clone size: NA; CDR3 DNA: TGTGCCAGCAGCTTGGTTGGCGGGATGGGTTTCAATGAGCAGTTCTTC; CDR3 protein: CASSLVGGMGFNEQFF
V gene: TRBV6-1; D gene: TRBD1; J gene: TRBJ2-7; clone size: NA; CDR3 DNA: TGTGCCAGCAGTGAAACGGCAGGGGACAGGGCCTACGAGCAGTACTTC; CDR3 protein: CASSETAGDRAYEQYF
V gene: TRBV27; D gene: TRBD2; J gene: TRBJ2-2; clone size: NA; CDR3 DNA: TGTGCCAGCAGTTTCTACGGGGGGGAAGCCGGGGAGCTGTTTTTT; CDR3 protein: CASSFYGGEAGELFF
V gene: TRBV23-1; D gene: NA; J gene: TRBJ1-1; clone size: NA; CDR3 DNA: TGCGCCAGCAGTCACGAGCCCGGACCGCTGAAGGGGCCTGAAGCTTTCTTT; CDR3 protein: CASSHEPGPLKGPEAFF
V gene: TRBV14; D gene: TRBD2; J gene: TRBJ2-3; clone size: NA; CDR3 DNA: TGTGCCAGCAGCCCAATAGGACTAGCGGGATCGCAGTATTTT; CDR3 protein: CASSPIGLAGSQYF
V gene: TRBV7-3; D gene: NA; J gene: TRBJ1-1; clone size: NA; CDR3 DNA: TGTGCCAGCAGCCTACAGGGTTGGAACACTGAAGCTTTCTTT; CDR3 protein: CASSLQGWNTEAFF